This TCR beta chain was recovered during a study of CD8 T cells in ankylosing spondylitis. Study-wide results and limits: There was a TCR beta motif, made of fewer than 10 highly homologous variants, that appeared characteristic of ankylosing spondylitis blood. Clones linked to the disease showed a CD8+ phenotype. They occurred at relatively low frequencies in peripheral blood. Reportedly, significant enrichment of disease-linked clones occurred in matched ankylosing spondylitis synovial fluid. Past research had described some motif variants in reactive arthritis synovial fluid and blood.

Germline V gives CDR1 DFQATT, CDR2 SNEGSKA (reference sequence). The V and J ends lost 5 bases and 6 bases, in that order; junction bases with no gene match: 5. The CDR3 totals 12 residues. Researchers built TCR beta libraries using quantitative 5'-RACE with molecular barcodes. In TCRdb, the 5' RACE reads were re-called with MiXCR into one record per CDR3 protein. The sample lists 700,000 or so distinct CDR3 sequences; under 20% were seen once. In its sample, this clonotype was seen a few times. Its antigen is not known. Sequences were obtained from blood, either unsorted or a sorted T cell fraction (not recorded which). This rearrangement joins TRBV20-1 to TRBJ2-7; 9 bases line up with TRBD2. The sequence came from a male donor with ankylosing spondylitis. The CDR3 loop is CSAETSGFEQYF. The CDR3 coding sequence is TGCAGTGCTGAGACTAGCGGTTTCGAGCAGTACTTC.